This T cell receptor (beta chain) was profiled in a study of monozygotic twins with inflammatory bowel disease. No DNA is given; TCRdb re-called the 5' RACE reads and lists each CDR3 protein once. This repertoire includes approximately 400,000 distinct CDR3 sequences. Germline V lookup: CDR1 KGHDR, CDR2 SFDVKD. The CDR3 runs to 17 residues. Sequenced input: blood. The chain recombines TRBV24-1 with TRBJ2-5; TCRdb outputs TRBD2, but without DNA this stays unchecked. This sequence was found in a human donor with ulcerative colitis or Crohn's disease, or a healthy co-twin of an affected twin (not recorded which). CDR3 region: CATSDSKAGNRGETQYF.